A selection of T cell receptor beta chains follows, all from one sample in a study of T cell responses to AZD1222 COVID-19 vaccine. TCRdb keeps only in-frame clones here, not all; method: immunoSEQ multiplex PCR. The top ten clones hold approximately 18% of a sample with some 69,000 clones, less than 90% of them seen once. The sequenced sample was peripheral blood, obtained on day 0 of AZD1222 vaccination. These receptor sequences come from an adult in good health. CDR3s include the opening cysteine and the closing phenylalanine or tryptophan. Each record gives: D gene, clone size, V gene, J gene, CDR3 DNA, CDR3 protein. The D gene is left open where the match is weak. Not every row has a clone size; where given, it reads once, few, many or a size class.

>TRBD1|NA|TRBV7-2|TRBJ1-6
TGTGCCAGCAGCTTGGACAGGGATAGATCACCCCTCCACTTT
CASSLDRDRSPLHF
>TRBD1|NA|TRBV5-1|TRBJ2-3
TGCGCCAGCAGCCCTGGGACAGGGATCACAGATACGCAGTATTTT
CASSPGTGITDTQYF
>NA|NA|TRBV5-1|TRBJ2-7
TGCGCCAGCAGCTTAGGACCCTCGGGGGAGCAGTACTTC
CASSLGPSGEQYF
>NA|NA|TRBV9|TRBJ1-2
TGTGCCAGCAGCGTAGACACAGGCTATGGCTACACCTTC
CASSVDTGYGYTF
>TRBD1|NA|TRBV5-1|TRBJ2-5
TGCGCCAGCAGCTTGGAGGGGGCCGGGACCCAGTACTTC
CASSLEGAGTQYF
>TRBD2|NA|TRBV27|TRBJ2-3
TGTGCCAGCAGAAGTGGGACTATCCGAGTGGATACGCAGTATTTT
CASRSGTIRVDTQYF
>NA|few|TRBV6-1|TRBJ1-1
TGTGCCAGCAGTGGTTCTCGGGGGGCTATGAACACTGAAGCTTTCTTT
CASSGSRGAMNTEAFF
>TRBD2|NA|TRBV7-3|TRBJ2-3
TGTGCCAGCAGCTTATCGGGGACTAGCGTAGCAGATACGCAGTATTTT
CASSLSGTSVADTQYF
>NA|NA|TRBV12-3/TRBV12-4|TRBJ2-1
TGTGCCGGCACGAGCCGGGAGCAGTTCTTC
CAGTSREQFF
>TRBD2|NA|TRBV11-3|TRBJ2-5
TGTGCCAGCAGCTTAGCCTCTAGCGGGGGAGGCGAGACCCAGTACTTC
CASSLASSGGGETQYF
>NA|once|TRBV10-2|TRBJ1-2
TGCGCCAGCAGTGAGGAGATTAACTATGGCTACACCTTC
CASSEEINYGYTF
>TRBD1|NA|TRBV9|TRBJ2-2
TGTGCCAGCAGCGTACAAGGACAGGGAAGTTCTTTTGCCGGGGAGCTGTTTTTT
CASSVQGQGSSFAGELFF
>NA|NA|TRBV5-1|TRBJ1-5
TGCGCCAGCAGCCCAGGGTTGAAGGGGGGCCAGCCCCAGCATTTT
CASSPGLKGGQPQHF
>NA|NA|TRBV9|TRBJ1-3
TGTGCCAGCACCCCCTTCGGAGGAAACACCATATATTTT
CASTPFGGNTIYF
>TRBD2|NA|TRBV7-7|TRBJ2-3
TGTGCTAGCAGCGCCTCGAGCGGGGGGATCACAGATACGCAGTATTTT
CASSASSGGITDTQYF
>NA|few|TRBV4-1|TRBJ2-7
TGCGCCAGCAGCCAAGATGCAGGTTCATCCCAGCCCTCTACCTACGAGCAGTACTTC
CASSQDAGSSQPSTYEQYF
>NA|NA|TRBV14|TRBJ2-7
TGTGCCAGCAGCCAAGATCTTGGAAAAGGTTCCTACGAGCAGTACTTC
CASSQDLGKGSYEQYF
>NA|few|TRBV14|TRBJ1-1
TGTGCCAGCAGCCAAGATCTAGTGACGGGGGTTTTCTTT
CASSQDLVTGVFF
>NA|NA|TRBV25-1|TRBJ1-1
TGTGCCAGCCTCTCCAGGAGGGGTCTGGGCACTGAAGCTTTCTTT
CASLSRRGLGTEAFF
>NA|NA|TRBV28|TRBJ1-1
TGTGCCAGCAGTTTAGGCAGGGCGGGGACTGAAGCTTTCTTT
CASSLGRAGTEAFF
>NA|few|TRBV7-2|TRBJ2-7
TGTGCCAGCAGCTTAGCGGGTTCCCACGAGCAGTACTTC
CASSLAGSHEQYF
>TRBD1|NA|TRBV5-1|TRBJ1-1
TGCGCCAGCAGCTGGGCTCCCGGGACAGCTCAAGGAGCTTTCTTT
CASSWAPGTAQGAFF
>NA|once|TRBV5-1|TRBJ1-1
TGCGCCAGCAGCTTGGCGACGGGGTACGCTGAAGCTTTCTTT
CASSLATGYAEAFF
>NA|NA|TRBV5-6|TRBJ2-4
TGTGCCAGCAGCTTATACCAGTACCCCAAAAACATTCAGTACTTC
CASSLYQYPKNIQYF
>NA|once|TRBV11-2|TRBJ2-1
TGTGCCAGCAGTTCCAGGGCAGGACAGCGCTCCTACAATGAGCAGTTCTTC
CASSSRAGQRSYNEQFF
>NA|NA|TRBV7-9|TRBJ1-3
TGTGCCAGCAGCTTAGGGGAGGGGGTCCCCTCTGGAAACACCATATATTTT
CASSLGEGVPSGNTIYF
>NA|NA|TRBV21-1|TRBJ2-5
TGTGCCAACGTTAAAACAGGCCGCGTCGAGGCCCAGTACTTC
CANVKTGRVEAQYF
>TRBD2|NA|TRBV27|TRBJ2-3
TGTGCCAGCAGTTTAATCCGGCTAGCGGGGTCCTTCAGTCATACGCAGTATTTT
CASSLIRLAGSFSHTQYF
>NA|NA|TRBV30|TRBJ1-5
TGTGCCTGGAGTGTCGGTCGGCTCAATCAGCCCCAGCATTTT
CAWSVGRLNQPQHF
>NA|NA|TRBV12-3/TRBV12-4|TRBJ2-1
TGTGCCAGCAGTTCCCTCAATGAGCAGTTCTTC
CASSSLNEQFF
>NA|NA|TRBV3-1/TRBV3-2|TRBJ2-2
TGTGCCAGCAGAACCGGCTTACATCCGGGTGGGCTGTTTTTT
CASRTGLHPGGLFF
>TRBD2|NA|TRBV30|TRBJ2-3
TGTGCCTGTTCAAGCGGGGGTTCAGATACGCAGTATTTT
CACSSGGSDTQYF
>TRBD1|NA|TRBV10-2|TRBJ2-1
TGCGCCAGCAGTGAGTCAAGGCAGGGGGCAAGACTTAGTGGCGTGGGTGAGCAGTTCTTC
CASSESRQGARLSGVGEQFF
>NA|NA|TRBV29-1|TRBJ1-1
TGCAGCGTTGAAGAAATCCTCAGGGGCCTGACTGCTTTCTTT
CSVEEILRGLTAFF
>TRBD1|NA|TRBV6-4|TRBJ1-2
TGTGCCAGCAGTGATCGGACAGGGAAGGGTTTTGGTGGCTACACCTTC
CASSDRTGKGFGGYTF
>NA|NA|TRBV20-1|TRBJ1-2
TGCAGTGCTAGAGACCCGCCCGGCTACACCTTC
CSARDPPGYTF
>NA|NA|TRBV19|TRBJ2-2
TGTGCCAGTATGGAGTTTAGGGAGCTGTTTTTT
CASMEFRELFF
>NA|few|TRBV19|TRBJ1-1
TGTGCCAGTAGTATAGATCAGGCGAACACTGAAGCTTTCTTT
CASSIDQANTEAFF
>NA|NA|TRBV5-5|TRBJ2-3
TGTGCCAGCAGCAGATACACAGATACGCAGTATTTT
CASSRYTDTQYF
>TRBD1|NA|TRBV5-1|TRBJ1-1
TGCGCCAGCAGCTTGGATGGGACAGCGAGTATGAACACTGAAGCTTTCTTT
CASSLDGTASMNTEAFF
>NA|NA|TRBV11-2|TRBJ1-1
TGTGCCAGCAGCAGTTTCGTGGGTAACACTGAAGCTTTCTTT
CASSSFVGNTEAFF